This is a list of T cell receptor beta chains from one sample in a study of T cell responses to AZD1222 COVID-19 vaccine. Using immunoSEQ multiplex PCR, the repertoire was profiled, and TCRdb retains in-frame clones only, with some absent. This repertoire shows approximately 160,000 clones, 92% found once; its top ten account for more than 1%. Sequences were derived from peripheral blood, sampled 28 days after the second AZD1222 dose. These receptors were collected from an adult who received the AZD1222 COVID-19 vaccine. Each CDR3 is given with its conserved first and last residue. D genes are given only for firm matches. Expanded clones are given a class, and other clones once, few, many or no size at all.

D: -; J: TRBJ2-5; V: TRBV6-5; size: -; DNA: TGTGCCAGCTCTTCCGGGGGTGGCGGCTCGGAGACCCAGTACTTC; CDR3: CASSSGGGGSETQYF
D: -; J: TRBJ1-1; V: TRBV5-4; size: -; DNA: TGTGCCAGCAGCTTTGGGGGGGCCCTTAGGAGTTCTGAAGCTTTCTTT; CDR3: CASSFGGALRSSEAFF
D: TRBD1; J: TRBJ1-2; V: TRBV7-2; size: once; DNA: TGTGCCAGCACTCCGCGAGCCCCTGGACAGGGCACCTATGGCTACACCTTC; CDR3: CASTPRAPGQGTYGYTF
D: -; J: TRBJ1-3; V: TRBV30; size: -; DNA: TGTGCCTGTAGAAGGGGAAACACCATATATTTT; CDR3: CACRRGNTIYF
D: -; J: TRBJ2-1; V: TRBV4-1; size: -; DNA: TGCGCCAGCAGCCAAGAGTTCGGACTCGGCTACGGGGAGCAGTTCTTC; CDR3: CASSQEFGLGYGEQFF
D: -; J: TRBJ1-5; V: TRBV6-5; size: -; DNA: TGTGCCAGCACCCTAGGACCCGGGAGCAATCAGCCCCAGCATTTT; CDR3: CASTLGPGSNQPQHF
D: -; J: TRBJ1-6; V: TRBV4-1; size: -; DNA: TGCGCCAGCAGCCATAACATGGTGGGGTCCTCCTATAATTCACCCCTCCACTTT; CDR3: CASSHNMVGSSYNSPLHF
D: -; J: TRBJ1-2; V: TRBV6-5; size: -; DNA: TGTGCCAGCAAATTAGCAAGGAGGGACTATGGCTACACCTTC; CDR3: CASKLARRDYGYTF
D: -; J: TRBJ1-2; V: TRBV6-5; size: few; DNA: TGTGCCAGCTCCCGGGCTGGGAACTATGGCTACACCTTC; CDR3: CASSRAGNYGYTF
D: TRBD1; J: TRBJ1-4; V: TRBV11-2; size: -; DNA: TGTGCCAGCAGCTTTTGGGGACAGGGACTCGAAAAACTGTTTTTT; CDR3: CASSFWGQGLEKLFF
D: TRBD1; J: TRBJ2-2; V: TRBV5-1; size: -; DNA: TGCGCCAGCAGCTTGGCGGCAGGGGGCCTTGGCGGGGAGCTGTTTTTT; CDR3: CASSLAAGGLGGELFF
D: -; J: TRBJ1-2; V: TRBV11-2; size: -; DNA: TGTGCCAGCAGCTTAACCGTCCCCAGGGAAACCTATGGCTACACCTTC; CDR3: CASSLTVPRETYGYTF
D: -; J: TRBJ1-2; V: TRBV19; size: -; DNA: TGTGCCAGTAGTATATATCCATCCCGGGACTATGGCTACACCTTC; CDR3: CASSIYPSRDYGYTF
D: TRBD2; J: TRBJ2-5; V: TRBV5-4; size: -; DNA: TGTGCCAGCAGCCGCCCCGCAGGGAGGGGAGAGACCCAGTACTTC; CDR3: CASSRPAGRGETQYF
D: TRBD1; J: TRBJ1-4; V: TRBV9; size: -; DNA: TGTGCCAGCAGCGTAGGGTCAGGGGGCTATGAAAAACTGTTTTTT; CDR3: CASSVGSGGYEKLFF